Following are 17 T cell receptor beta chains from one sample sequenced in a study of blood T cell repertoires in COVID-19. Only in-frame clones appear in the TCRdb table, and some are missing; sequencing was by immunoSEQ multiplex PCR. Of approximately 220,000 clones listed, nearly 90% are singletons. Sequences were obtained from PBMCs or T cells enriched from blood (not recorded which). The receptors shown here come from a man aged 25-45 years who had been exposed to COVID-19.

The J gene is TRBJ2-7, the V gene TRBV27; TRBD1 agrees at 9 bases. Germline CDR1 and CDR2: MNHEY and SMNVEV (reference sequence). The CDR3 extends over 15 amino acids. V lost 3 bases and J lost 7; bases outside the gene matches: 10. CDR3 nucleotide sequence: TGTGCCAGCAGTTTTTCCGATGGACAGGGGCTGGAGCAGTACTTC. Amino acids: CASSFSDGQGLEQYF.

This clone has just one count. The chain couples TRBV7-9 to TRBJ1-5, with TRBD1 matching over 8 bases. J lost 5 bases, V lost 5 bases, and 8 bases had no gene match. Germline V gene lookup returns CDR1 SEHNR and CDR2 FQNEAQ (reference sequence). The CDR3 runs 15 residues. The CDR3 loop reads CASSPFRQGHQPQHF. Here the CDR3 DNA reads TGTGCCAGCAGCCCATTTCGACAGGGGCATCAGCCCCAGCATTTT.

The rearrangement uses TRBV6-6 and TRBJ2-5; 9 nucleotides agree with TRBD1. CDR1 and CDR2 from the germline V gene are MNHNY and SVGAGI (reference sequence). CDR3 length: 16 amino acids. Trimming cost V 10 bases and J 1 base; bases outside gene matches: 13. This CDR3 reads CATSTPGQGGQETQYF. The CDR3 DNA reads TGTGCCACCTCTACACCGGGACAGGGAGGCCAAGAGACCCAGTACTTC.

In this sample, this clone turned up once. The rearrangement links TRBV15 to TRBJ2-6; possible D gene TRBD2, 6 bases. Trimming took 5 bases from V and 2 from J, leaving 10 bases between them. The V gene's germline CDR1 is LNHNV and CDR2 YYDKDF (reference sequence). CDR3 length: 15 residues. For the CDR3, the DNA is TGTGCCACCAGCGCCCCGGGGGCTGGGGCCAACGTCCTGACTTTC. Residues: CATSAPGAGANVLTF.

This sequence joins TRBV23-1 and TRBJ1-3; unclear D gene. TRBV23-1 is flagged as an ORF with uncertain function. The V gene lost 0 bases and the J gene lost 7 bases, with 13 bases spanning the gap. The CDR3 contains 15 residues. The DNA of the CDR3 is TGCGCCAGCAGTCAATCGGATCAGGCCCCGAACACCATATATTTT. Translation: CASSQSDQAPNTIYF.

The CDR3 here is CASSSWDRGSDTQYF. CDR3 DNA: TGTGCCAGCAGCTCCTGGGACAGGGGTTCAGATACGCAGTATTTT. The chain employs TRBV6-2 or TRBV6-3 and TRBJ2-3, with 10 bases matching TRBD1. This CDR3 region has 15 residues. The ends lost 6 bases at V and 4 bases at J; junction bases unmatched: 7. Germline V gene data show CDR1 as MNHEY and CDR2 as SVGEGT.

The gene calls are TRBV4-2 and TRBJ2-7; TRBD1 matches at 8 bases. V was pared by 0 bases and J by 5 bases, with 6 bases of the junction left unmatched. Germline V gives CDR1 LGHNA, CDR2 YNFKEQ. The CDR3 loop spans 15 amino acids. In DNA form, the CDR3 reads TGTGCCAGCAGCCAAGACGGACAGGGTTACAACGAGCAGTACTTC. Residues: CASSQDGQGYNEQYF.

V usage is TRBV6-5 and J usage is TRBJ1-1; D ambiguous. CDR1 is MNHEY and CDR2 is SVGAGI in the germline V gene. V was trimmed by 7 bases and J by 7 bases, leaving 16 bases between them. The CDR3 consists of 13 residues. CDR3 in amino acids: CASNNGRYGEAFF. As DNA, the CDR3 is TGTGCCAGCAATAACGGGAGGTACGGTGAAGCTTTCTTT.

The chain combines TRBV19 with TRBJ1-5; D unresolved. Germline V gives CDR1 LNHDA, CDR2 SQIVND (reference sequence). The V end lost 1 base, the J end lost 6 bases, and 16 bases lay between the germline ends. The CDR3 consists of 16 residues. CDR3 sequence: CASSIGVGELVQPQHF. DNA of the CDR3: TGTGCCAGTAGTATAGGAGTCGGGGAATTGGTTCAGCCCCAGCATTTT.

CDR3 in amino acids: CASSFLRGEGGSPLHF. CDR3 bases: TGTGCCAGCAGCTTTCTCCGCGGGGAGGGAGGTTCACCCCTCCACTTT. The V gene is TRBV13, the J gene TRBJ1-6, with D hard to call. Germline V gene data show CDR1 as PRHDT and CDR2 as FYEKMQ (reference sequence). The CDR3 has 16 residues. V lost 3 bases and J 9 bases, leaving 18 bases between the germline ends.

The chain employs TRBV4-1 and TRBJ1-4; 10 nucleotides match TRBD1. V was pared by 2 bases and J by 7 bases, with 4 bases of the junction left unmatched. This CDR3 spans 15 amino acids. Per germline, CDR1 MGHRA and CDR2 YSYEKL. CDR3 in DNA: TGCGCCAGCAGCCAAACCGGGACAGGGGTTGAAAAACTGTTTTTT. Amino acids: CASSQTGTGVEKLFF.

The chain joins TRBV19 to TRBJ2-6, with 8 bases fitting TRBD1. The CDR3 runs 15 residues. The germline V gene has CDR1 LNHDA and CDR2 SQIVND (reference sequence). The J segment lost 2 bases and the V segment lost 7 bases, leaving 4 bases of the junction unmatched. CDR3 in DNA: TGTGCCAGTAACAGGGGGGTGCCTGGGGCCAACGTCCTGACTTTC. Translated: CASNRGVPGANVLTF.

The rearrangement joins TRBV27 to TRBJ2-7; D not resolved. Looked up from germline, CDR1 is MNHEY and CDR2 is SMNVEV (reference sequence). V lost 4 bases, J lost 4 bases, and 11 bases lay in between. This CDR3 has 13 amino acids. CDR3 residues: CASSSPSSYEQYF. CDR3 DNA: TGTGCCAGCAGTTCCCCCTCCTCGTACGAGCAGTACTTC.

The gene calls are TRBV10-3 and TRBJ1-1; perhaps TRBD1 as D (6 bases). The CDR3 is 13 amino acids. With 2 bases removed from V and 6 bases from J, the gap between germline ends came to 10 bases. Germline V gene lookup returns CDR1 ENHRY and CDR2 SYGVKD. The CDR3 sequence: CAISERTVSEAFF. CDR3 bases: TGTGCCATCAGTGAGAGGACAGTGTCTGAAGCTTTCTTT.

The chain employs TRBV6-5 and TRBJ1-4; no clear D. V lost 8 bases, J lost 7 bases, and 17 bases lay in between. Looked up from germline, CDR1 is MNHEY and CDR2 is SVGAGI. This CDR3 is built from 14 residues. The CDR3 DNA follows: TGTGCCAGCTGCGAGGAGGCGAGGGCTGAAAAACTGTTTTTT. Translation gives CASCEEARAEKLFF.

The rearrangement joins TRBV6-1 to TRBJ1-5; maybe TRBD1 (5 bases). Trimming pared 3 bases from V and 7 bases from J, leaving 7 bases between. Germline V gives CDR1 MNHNS, CDR2 SASEGT. CDR3 length: 12 residues. The DNA of the CDR3 is TGTGCCAGCAGTGAGGGGCGACAGCCCCAGCATTTT. This translates into CASSEGRQPQHF.

The chain couples TRBV14 to TRBJ1-2, with unresolved D. Per germline, CDR1 SGHDN and CDR2 FVKESK. V was cut by 0 bases and J by 7 bases, with 18 bases left in between. The CDR3 loop spans 16 amino acids. CDR3 sequence (DNA): TGTGCCAGCAGCCAAGACTTATATGGAGGGAAGGGTGGCTACACCTTC. Translated: CASSQDLYGGKGGYTF.